Below are 4 T cell receptor beta chains sequenced from a single sample in a study of T cells in Graves' hyperthyroidism and ophthalmopathy (dated by TCRdb to between 2018 and 2021). The library came from multiplex PCR. Sequencing instrument: Illumina HiSeq 2000. Amplification of TCR beta CDR3 regions was carried out from RNA transcripts. The first round of RT-PCR for the TCR CDR3 was performed with the HTBI primer set and the Qiagen OneStep RT-PCR kit. TCRdb reran the public reads through fastp at Q25 and MiXCR, keeping productive beta chains. For every CDR3 protein sequence, its rows merge into one entry that carries the most common genes and DNA. The sample records about 350,000 distinct CDR3 sequences, 14% of which are singletons. 20% to 25% of the sample is taken by the ten largest. Material for sequencing was blood. Receptors originate from a woman aged 25-40 years with Graves' hyperthyroidism.

This chain uses TRBV3-1 with TRBJ2-1, with 7 bases lining up with TRBD2. The germline CDR1 and CDR2 sequences are LGHDT and YNNKEL (reference sequence). The CDR3 covers 14 residues. The trim removed 2 bases at V and 6 bases at J, leaving 4 bases unmatched. CDR3 amino acids: CASSQRTSRNEQFF. In DNA, the CDR3 is TGTGCCAGCAGCCAAAGGACTAGTCGCAATGAGCAGTTCTTC.

This clonotype was seen at least ten times. The chain couples TRBV7-2 to TRBJ2-3; D might be TRBD2 (5 bases). Trimming cost V 7 bases and J 3 bases, with 17 bases left between them. The CDR3 sequence is 15 residues long. Germline CDR1 and CDR2: SGHTA and FQGNSA. The CDR3 region is CASTPRDLGTDTQYF. CDR3 nucleotides: TGTGCCAGCACCCCCCGGGATCTTGGGACAGATACGCAGTATTTT.

The V and J genes are TRBV6-4 and TRBJ2-2; unclear D gene. V gave up 4 bases and J gave up 2 bases, with 5 bases separating them. CDR3 size: 13 residues. Germline assignment: CDR1 MRHNA and CDR2 SNTAGT. This CDR3 is CASSAKNTGELFF. The CDR3 nucleotides are TGTGCCAGCAGTGCTAAAAACACCGGGGAGCTGTTTTTT.

This clonotype showed up many times. V usage is TRBV28 and J usage is TRBJ1-3, with 8 bases aligning to TRBD1. The V gene end was trimmed by 3 bases and the J gene end by 1 base; junction bases not matched to a gene: 11. The CDR3 has 18 residues. The V gene's germline CDR1 is MDHEN and CDR2 SYDVKM. CDR3 sequence: CASSFQPTGVPSGNTIYF. In nucleotides, the CDR3 is TGTGCCAGCAGTTTCCAACCGACAGGGGTGCCGTCTGGAAACACCATATATTTT.